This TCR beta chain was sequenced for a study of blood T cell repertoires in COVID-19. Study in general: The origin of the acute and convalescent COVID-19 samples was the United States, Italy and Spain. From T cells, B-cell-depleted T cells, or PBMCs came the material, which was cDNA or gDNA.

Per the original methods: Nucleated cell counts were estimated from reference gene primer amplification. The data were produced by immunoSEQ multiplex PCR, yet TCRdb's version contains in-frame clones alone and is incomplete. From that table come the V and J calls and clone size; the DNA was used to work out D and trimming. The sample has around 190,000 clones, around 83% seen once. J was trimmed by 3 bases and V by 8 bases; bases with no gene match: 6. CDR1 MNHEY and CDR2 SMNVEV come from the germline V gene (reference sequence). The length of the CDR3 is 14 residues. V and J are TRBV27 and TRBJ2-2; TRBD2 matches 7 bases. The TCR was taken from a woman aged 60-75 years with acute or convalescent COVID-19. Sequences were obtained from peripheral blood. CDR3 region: CASRRESDTGELFF. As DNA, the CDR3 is TGTGCCAGCCGGCGGGAGTCTGACACCGGGGAGCTGTTTTTT.